These 16 T cell receptor beta chains came from one sample sequenced in a study of CD8+CD57+ T cells in acquired aplastic anemia. CDR3 and TCR beta VDJ profiling relied on a genomic DNA template. TCRdb re-derived calls from the reads in MiXCR, one entry per CDR3 protein. The sample has about 420,000 distinct CDR3 sequences, roughly 64% seen once; the top ten hold under 5%. Sequenced input: sorted CD4+, CD8+, or CD8+CD57+ T cells (not recorded which) from PBMCs. The origin of the receptors is a human donor in good health, serving as a control.

The chain joins TRBV2 to TRBJ1-2; D not certain. Germline assignment: CDR1 SNHLY and CDR2 FYNNEI. CDR3 length equals 13 residues. V lost 7 bases and J 4 bases, leaving 13 bases between the germline ends. Written as DNA, the CDR3 is TGTGCCAGCATGCAGGCCGCCCCCTATGGCTACACCTTC. It yields the protein CASMQAAPYGYTF.

V is TRBV20-1 and J is TRBJ2-2, with D maybe TRBD2 (5 bases). The CDR3 consists of 18 residues. Trimming removed 1 base at V and 0 bases at J, with 18 bases between. Looked up from germline, CDR1 is DFQATT and CDR2 is SNEGSKA (reference sequence). In DNA, the CDR3 is TGCAGTGCTAGAGGTGTACCGGGTGAGGGCGCGAACACCGGGGAGCTGTTTTTT. It encodes CSARGVPGEGANTGELFF.

This clonotype was recorded many times. The chain couples TRBV5-8 to TRBJ1-1, with TRBD1 matching over 12 bases. Germline V lookup: CDR1 SGHTS, CDR2 YDEGEE. V trimming: 0 bases; J trimming: 4 bases; junction bases outside the gene matches: 4. The length of the CDR3 is 16 residues. CDR3 nucleotides: TGTGCCAGCAGCTTGGTAGGGACAGGGGGCGGCACTGAAGCTTTCTTT. This gives the protein CASSLVGTGGGTEAFF.

The chain recombines TRBV5-1 with TRBJ2-7; 8 bases agree with TRBD1. The CDR3 is made up of 15 amino acids. Looked up from germline, CDR1 is SGHRS and CDR2 is YFSETQ. The ends lost 5 bases at V and 4 bases at J; junction bases unmatched: 11. DNA of the CDR3: TGCGCCAGCAGGGAGCAGGGGGCATTGCGTTACGAGCAGTACTTC. It is translated as CASREQGALRYEQYF.

The chain links TRBV11-2 to TRBJ1-3; maybe TRBD1 (5 bases). Deletions cut 2 bases from V and 7 bases from J, with 15 bases between. The CDR3 is made up of 15 amino acids. Germline CDR1 SGHAT, CDR2 FQNNGV. DNA for the CDR3: TGTGCCAGCAGCTTAAAGCAAACGGGGGGGAACACCATATATTTT. Translating it yields CASSLKQTGGNTIYF.

Only one count was recorded for this clonotype. J is TRBJ2-1 and V is TRBV5-1; possibly TRBD1 for D (5 bases). CDR3 length: 15 residues. Trimming removed 1 base from V and 6 bases from J, with 14 bases in between. Germline V lookup: CDR1 SGHRS, CDR2 YFSETQ. In DNA, the CDR3 is TGCGCCAGCAGCTTGTCCCCCAACAGGACCAATGAGCAGTTCTTC. Residues: CASSLSPNRTNEQFF.

This clonotype was seen repeatedly, ten times or more. The rearrangement uses TRBV20-1 and TRBJ2-7, with 9 bases that match TRBD2. V shed 3 bases and J 3 bases; nucleotides not matched to a gene: 12. CDR1 is DFQATT, CDR2 SNEGSKA, per germline (reference sequence). The CDR3 has 16 amino acids. The CDR3 DNA follows: TGCAGTGCTAGTCGCCCGGGCGGGGGGGCCTTCTACGAGCAGTACTTC. This encodes CSASRPGGGAFYEQYF.

This chain links TRBV6-5 with TRBJ2-7; 8 bases agree with TRBD1. CDR1 and CDR2 from the germline V gene are MNHEY and SVGAGI. This CDR3 comprises 15 residues. J gave up 5 bases and V 8 bases, and 14 bases lay outside the gene matches. DNA of the CDR3: TGTGCCAGCTGCGCGACAGGGGACGGGGGCAACGAGCAGTACTTC. This translates into CASCATGDGGNEQYF.

A remark on this clonotype: A read error is likely, as this CDR3 ends without the conserved phenylalanine or tryptophan. It is unclear where the CDR3 begins or ends on the DNA, so no DNA is shown, and the CDR3 is as TCRdb lists it. This sequence joins TRBV9 and TRBJ2-3; TRBD1, the table's D call, was not compared with the DNA. The CDR3 numbers 10 amino acids, ends counted. The V gene's germline CDR1 is SGDLS and CDR2 YYNGEE. The CDR3 reads CASSVEAAPY.

The chain combines TRBV20-1 with TRBJ1-1; 9 positions match TRBD1. V gave up 1 base and J gave up 4 bases; unmatched junction bases: 7. Germline V gene sequence: CDR1 DFQATT, CDR2 SNEGSKA (reference sequence). The CDR3 has 15 residues. Here the CDR3 reads CSARAGRQGVTEAFF. For the CDR3, the DNA is TGCAGTGCTAGAGCCGGCCGACAGGGGGTCACTGAAGCTTTCTTT.

In its sample, this clonotype was seen a few times. Here the CDR3 omits its conserved ending phenylalanine or tryptophan, so a read error is the likely source. The DNA is omitted, as the CDR3 cannot be located on it reliably, and the CDR3 follows TCRdb's listing. V is TRBV9 and J is TRBJ1-6. The CDR3 extends over 10 residues, inclusive of both ends. Germline V gene lookup returns CDR1 SGDLS and CDR2 YYNGEE. CDR3 amino acids: CASSASTSGS.

The chain combines TRBV10-3 with TRBJ2-7; 9 bases fit TRBD2. The CDR3 is 12 amino acids. Trimming removed 10 bases from V and 5 bases from J; junction bases left unmatched: 6. Germline CDR1 and CDR2: ENHRY and SYGVKD. CDR3 in amino acids: CATSRTSDEQYF. The CDR3 nucleotides are TGTGCCACGTCCAGGACTAGCGACGAGCAGTACTTC.

This clonotype was picked up one time. V and J are TRBV7-2 and TRBJ2-5; 10 bases agree with TRBD1. CDR1 is SGHTA, CDR2 FQGNSA, per germline. This CDR3 spans 14 amino acids. V dropped 3 bases and J dropped 5; count of bases not matched to a gene: 3. Written as DNA, the CDR3 is TGTGCCAGCAGCTTGACAGGGGGCGGGGAGACCCAGTACTTC. Amino acid sequence: CASSLTGGGETQYF.

The CDR3 is CSARQPDSNGELFF. CDR3 sequence (DNA): TGCAGTGCTAGACAGCCGGATAGCAATGGGGAGCTGTTTTTT. The chain combines TRBV20-1 with TRBJ2-2; D is undetermined. The V end was cut by 2 bases, the J end by 8 bases, with 15 bases between. The length of the CDR3 is 14 residues. Germline-derived CDR1 and CDR2 are DFQATT and SNEGSKA (reference sequence).

This chain links TRBV29-1 with TRBJ1-4; no clear D. The germline V gene has CDR1 SQVTM and CDR2 ANQGSEA. This CDR3 contains 12 residues. V lost 7 bases and J lost 7, with 13 bases in between. CDR3 loop: CSAGSSIEKLFF. The CDR3 coding sequence is TGCAGCGCTGGGTCTTCTATTGAAAAACTGTTTTTT.

V and J are TRBV2 and TRBJ1-1; tentatively, D is TRBD1 (5 bases). The CDR3 totals 14 residues. Germline assignment: CDR1 SNHLY and CDR2 FYNNEI. V lost 10 bases and J 6 bases, leaving 21 bases between the germline ends. The CDR3 nucleotides read TGTGCCACCACCAGAGAAAGGACACACGCTGAAGCTTTCTTT. Translation: CATTRERTHAEAFF.